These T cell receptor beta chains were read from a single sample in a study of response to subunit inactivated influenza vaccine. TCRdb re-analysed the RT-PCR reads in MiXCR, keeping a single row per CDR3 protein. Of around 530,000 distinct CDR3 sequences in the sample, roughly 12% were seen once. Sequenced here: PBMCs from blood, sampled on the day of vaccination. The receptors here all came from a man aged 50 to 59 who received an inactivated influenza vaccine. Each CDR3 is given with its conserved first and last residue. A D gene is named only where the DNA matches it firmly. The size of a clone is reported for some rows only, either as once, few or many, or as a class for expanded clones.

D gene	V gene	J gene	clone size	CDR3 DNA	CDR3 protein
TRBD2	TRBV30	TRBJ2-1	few	TGTGCCTGGAGCCGGCGGCGTCTAGCGGGAGAGCACAATGAGCAGTTCTTC	CAWSRRRLAGEHNEQFF
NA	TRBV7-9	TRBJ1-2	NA	TGTGCCAGCAGCCCCCAAGAGGGGCCGGGGGGCTACACCTTC	CASSPQEGPGGYTF
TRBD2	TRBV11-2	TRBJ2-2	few	TGTGCCAGCAGCCGATTCCAAGGACTAGTGACCGGGGAGCTGTTTTTT	CASSRFQGLVTGELFF
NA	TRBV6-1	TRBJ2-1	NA	TGTGCCAGCAGGGGGGGCGATTACTCCTACAATGAGCAGTTCTTC	CASRGGDYSYNEQFF
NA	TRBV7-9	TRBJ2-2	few	TGTGCCAGCAGCTTAGCACCGTCCGTAACCGGGGAGCTGTTTTTT	CASSLAPSVTGELFF
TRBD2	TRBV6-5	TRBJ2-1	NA	TGTGCCAGCAGTACTAGCGGGGGTTTCGGCAATGAGCAGTTCTTC	CASSTSGGFGNEQFF
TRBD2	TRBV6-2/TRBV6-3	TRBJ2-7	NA	TGTGCCAGCAGACCCGGGACTAGCGGGAGGAGTTCCTACGAGCAGTACTTC	CASRPGTSGRSSYEQYF
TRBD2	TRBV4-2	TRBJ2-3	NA	TGTGCCAGCAGCCCCCGTCCTAGCGGGGGGGCCGGTGGAGATACGCAGTATTTT	CASSPRPSGGAGGDTQYF
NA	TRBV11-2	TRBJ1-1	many	TGTGCCAGCAGCTTAGAACCGGGTGTAACTGAAGCTTTCTTT	CASSLEPGVTEAFF
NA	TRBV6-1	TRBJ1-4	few	TGTGCCAGCAGTGCAATGCAGGGGACGGCTAATGAAAAACTGTTTTTT	CASSAMQGTANEKLFF
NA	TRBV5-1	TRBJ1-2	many	TGCGCCAGCAGCGAGGACGGGAACTATGGCTACACCTTC	CASSEDGNYGYTF
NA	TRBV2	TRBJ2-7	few	TGTGCCAGCAGGTCGTTCTCCTACGAGCAGTACTTC	CASRSFSYEQYF
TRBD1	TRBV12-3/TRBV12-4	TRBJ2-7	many	TGTGCCAGCAGTCGTCCTGGGGACAGGGCCCACGAGCAGTACTTC	CASSRPGDRAHEQYF
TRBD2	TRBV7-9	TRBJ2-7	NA	TGTGCCAGCAGCCGTTCCCGACTAGCATCCGAGCAGTACTTC	CASSRSRLASEQYF
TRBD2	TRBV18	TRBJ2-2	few	TGTGCCAGCCCACAGTGGACTAGTTGGTCCGGGGAGCTGTTTTTT	CASPQWTSWSGELFF
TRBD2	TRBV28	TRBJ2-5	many	TGTGCCAGCAGTTTGTTACTAGCGGGGATACAAGAGACCCAGTACTTC	CASSLLLAGIQETQYF
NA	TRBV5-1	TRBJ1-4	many	TGCGCCAGCAGCTCAGAGCCGGGAGCAACTAATGAAAAACTGTTTTTT	CASSSEPGATNEKLFF
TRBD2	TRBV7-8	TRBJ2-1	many	TGTGCCAGCAGCTTAGTGCGGGGGGGCAATGAGCAGTTCTTC	CASSLVRGGNEQFF
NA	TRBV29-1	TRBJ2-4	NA	TGCAGCGTTGTGAGGGCCTCCGGGACCCAAAACATTCAGTACTTC	CSVVRASGTQNIQYF
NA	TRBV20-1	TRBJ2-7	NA	TGCAGTGCTAGCCCCGACAGTCCCTACGAGCAGTACTTC	CSASPDSPYEQYF
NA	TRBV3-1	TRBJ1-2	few	TGTGCCAGCAGCCAAGCAGTCTATGGCTACACCTTC	CASSQAVYGYTF
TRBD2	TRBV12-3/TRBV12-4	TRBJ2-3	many	TGTGCCTTCAGTTTTTTTCCTAGCGGGAGACGGGATCGCACAGATACGCAGTATTTT	CAFSFFPSGRRDRTDTQYF
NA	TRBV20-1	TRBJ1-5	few	TGCAGTGCTAGACCAGGCCCTCCTAATCAGCCCCAGCATTTT	CSARPGPPNQPQHF
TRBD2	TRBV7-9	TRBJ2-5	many	TGTGCCAGCTCCTCCCTAGCGGGAGTAGGGGAGACCCAGTACTTC	CASSSLAGVGETQYF
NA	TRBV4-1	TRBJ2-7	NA	TGCGCCAGCAGCCAAGGTCTTTTTACTCCCTACGAGCAGTACTTC	CASSQGLFTPYEQYF
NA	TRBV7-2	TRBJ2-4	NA	TGTGCCAGCAGCTTAGACTGGGGGGGCGCGGAGGACATTCAGTACTTC	CASSLDWGGAEDIQYF
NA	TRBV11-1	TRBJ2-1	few	TGTGCCAGCAGCTTAGAAGGGTCATACTACAATGAGCAGTTCTTC	CASSLEGSYYNEQFF
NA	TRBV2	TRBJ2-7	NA	TGTGCCAGCAGCCCGGGGAGGGGGCGGTGGGAGCAGTACTTC	CASSPGRGRWEQYF
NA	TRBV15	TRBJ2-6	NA	TGTGCCACCAGCAGGGACGCCGGGGCCAACGTCCTGACTTTC	CATSRDAGANVLTF
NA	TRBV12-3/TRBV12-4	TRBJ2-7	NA	TGTGCCAGTGGTGGCCCGGGGACCGAGCAGTACTTC	CASGGPGTEQYF
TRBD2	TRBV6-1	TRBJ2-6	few	TGTGCCAGCAGTCCGGGAGGGCCCTCTGGGGCCAACGTCCTGACTTTC	CASSPGGPSGANVLTF
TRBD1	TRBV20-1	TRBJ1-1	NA	TGCAGTGCTAGAGATATTAGGAAAGGCAGGGGGCTAAGGAGTGAAGCTTTCTTT	CSARDIRKGRGLRSEAFF
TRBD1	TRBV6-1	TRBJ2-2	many	TGTGCCAGCAAAGTCGCCGGGACAGCGAACACCGGGGAGCTGTTTTTT	CASKVAGTANTGELFF
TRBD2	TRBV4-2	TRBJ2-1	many	TGTGCCAGCAGCCCCGAGCGGGGACTATACAATGAGCAGTTCTTC	CASSPERGLYNEQFF
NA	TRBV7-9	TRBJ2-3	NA	TGTGCCAGCAGCACAGGGCCAGGGACAGATACGCAGTATTTT	CASSTGPGTDTQYF
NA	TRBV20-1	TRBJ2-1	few	TGCAGTGCTAGTAGCGGCTTTGAGAATGAGCAGTTCTTC	CSASSGFENEQFF
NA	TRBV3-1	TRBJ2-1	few	TGTGCCAGCAGTCCCTTCCCAGGGAGCAATGAGCAGTTCTTC	CASSPFPGSNEQFF
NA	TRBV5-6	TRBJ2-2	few	TGTGCCAGCAGCTGGTCCCTAGGCCCCGGGGAGCTGTTTTTT	CASSWSLGPGELFF
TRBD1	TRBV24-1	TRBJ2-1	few	TGTGCCACCAGCTTACCGGGACAGGGCCTCAATGAGCAGTTCTTC	CATSLPGQGLNEQFF
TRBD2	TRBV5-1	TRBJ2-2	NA	TGCGCCAGCAGCTTGCCTAAAAGCGGGGGATACACCGGGGAGCTGTTTTTT	CASSLPKSGGYTGELFF
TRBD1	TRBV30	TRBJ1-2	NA	TGTGCCTGGACCCGAATACAGGGGGTTGGCTACACCTTC	CAWTRIQGVGYTF
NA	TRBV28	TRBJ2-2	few	TGTGCCAGCAGTTTAGATCCCGGTAATAGGGAGCTGTTTTTT	CASSLDPGNRELFF